The 22 T cell receptor beta chains presented below share a single source sample, sequenced in a study of cytomegalovirus exposure and HLA in healthy donors. Use of 60 Vbeta and 13 Jbeta primers characterized the PCR. Assay: immunoSEQ multiplex PCR; the TCRdb copy retains only in-frame clones and omits some. The table lists some 160,000 clones, about 73% of them singletons. The sample taken for sequencing was PBMCs. Receptors originate from a woman aged 40-49 years in good health and CMV-seronegative.

The chain joins TRBV10-1 to TRBJ2-5, with D perhaps matching TRBD1 (5 bases). Germline-derived CDR1 and CDR2 are WNHNN and SYGVQD (reference sequence). Between the trimmed V and J ends, which lost 4 bases and 5 bases, there was a span of 29 bases. The CDR3 runs 19 residues. This CDR3 is CASSGGTGLSGSDRETQYF. The CDR3, as DNA: TGCGCCAGCAGTGGGGGAACCGGCCTCTCAGGGTCCGATAGGGAGACCCAGTACTTC.

This sequence joins TRBV5-1 and TRBJ2-1, with TRBD1 as a possible D gene (5 bases). V lost 0 bases and J lost 6, with 16 bases in between. The CDR3 covers 16 residues. Germline CDR1 and CDR2: SGHRS and YFSETQ. The DNA of the CDR3 is TGCGCCAGCAGCTTGGGATCAAGGGGCGATGTCAATGAGCAGTTCTTC. It yields the protein CASSLGSRGDVNEQFF.

J is TRBJ2-1 and V is TRBV7-9, with D hard to call. This CDR3 has 16 residues. Germline-derived CDR1 and CDR2 are SEHNR and FQNEAQ (reference sequence). Trimming cost V 4 bases and J 2 bases, with 15 bases left between them. CDR3 protein: CASSSSKYSTYNEQFF. CDR3 nucleotides: TGTGCCAGCAGCTCTTCCAAATACAGTACCTACAATGAGCAGTTCTTC.

J is TRBJ2-1 and V is TRBV5-4; D is ambiguous. The CDR3 is 11 amino acids. Trimming took 2 bases from V and 9 from J, leaving 6 bases between them. The germline V gene has CDR1 SGHNT and CDR2 YYREEE (reference sequence). The CDR3 spells CASSFEVEQFF. The CDR3 coding sequence is TGTGCCAGCAGCTTTGAGGTTGAGCAGTTCTTC.

The gene calls are TRBV7-9 and TRBJ1-1; a weak D match, TRBD1 (5 bases). Trimming took off 5 bases at V and 6 bases at J, with 16 bases between the two ends. CDR3 length equals 14 residues. Germline lookup yields CDR1 SEHNR and CDR2 FQNEAQ (reference sequence). The CDR3 spells CASSPIAGLSEAFF. Here the CDR3 DNA reads TGTGCCAGCAGCCCCATCGCAGGGTTGTCTGAAGCTTTCTTT.

The V gene is TRBV7-6, the J gene TRBJ1-4; D ambiguous. Germline CDR1 and CDR2: SGHVS and FNYEAQ. The CDR3 length is 11 residues. Trimming took 3 bases from V and 8 from J, leaving 4 bases between them. The CDR3 region is CASSLTEKLFF. In DNA, the CDR3 is TGTGCCAGCAGCTTGACAGAAAAACTGTTTTTT.

This clone was picked up a small number of times. The CDR3 is CASSLVQGIDNEQFF. The DNA of the CDR3 is TGCGCCAGCAGCTTGGTACAGGGAATCGACAATGAGCAGTTCTTC. J is TRBJ2-1 and V is TRBV5-1; perhaps TRBD1 as D (6 bases). Trimming cost V 0 bases and J 5 bases, with 12 bases left between them. CDR3 length equals 15 residues. Germline CDR1 and CDR2: SGHRS and YFSETQ.

The CDR3 DNA is TGTGCCACCAGCAGAGATCCGCGTGGGACAGCTCTACCCCTCCACTTT. Its translation: CATSRDPRGTALPLHF. This chain joins TRBV15 and TRBJ1-6, with 7 nucleotides matching TRBD1. Unmatched junction bases numbered 11, after V lost 0 bases and J lost 12 bases. CDR1 and CDR2 (germline): LNHNV, YYDKDF (reference sequence). The CDR3 runs to 16 residues. The full variable domain, its missing parts supplied by reference TRBV15 and TRBJ1-6, is DAMVIQNPRYQVTQFGKPVTLSCSQTLNHNVMYWYQQKSSQAPKLLFHYYDKDFNNEADTPDNFQSRRPNTSFCFLDIRSPGLGDTAMYLCATSRDPRGTALPLHFGNGTRLTVT.

V and J are TRBV4-1 and TRBJ1-2; D might be TRBD1 (6 bases). The V gene lost 9 bases and the J gene lost 6 bases, with 20 bases spanning the gap. The CDR3 length is 14 residues. Germline loops: CDR1 MGHRA, CDR2 YSYEKL. This CDR3 is CASKTTGTRNGYTF. CDR3 bases: TGCGCCAGTAAAACAACCGGGACAAGAAATGGCTACACCTTC.

A note on this clone: Other DNA sequences from this sample encode an identical CDR3 as well. This chain links TRBV6-5 with TRBJ2-5, with D perhaps matching TRBD2 (7 bases). From germline, CDR1 is MNHEY and CDR2 SVGAGI. Trimming stripped 5 bases from V and 4 bases from J, with 17 bases between. The CDR3 covers 15 residues. The CDR3, as DNA: TGTGCCAGCAGTACCGGGACGGGGGGCGTAGAGACCCAGTACTTC. Protein product: CASSTGTGGVETQYF.

The chain employs TRBV19 and TRBJ2-2, with D possibly being TRBD1 (6 bases). Trimming took off 6 bases at V and 1 base at J, with 12 bases between the two ends. This CDR3 comprises 15 residues. Looked up from germline, CDR1 is LNHDA and CDR2 is SQIVND (reference sequence). The CDR3 DNA sequence: TGTGCCAGTAGGGAACAGGGCGGGAACACCGGGGAGCTGTTTTTT. Its protein product is CASREQGGNTGELFF.

This clone has just a few counts. This chain uses TRBV19 with TRBJ1-1, with 10 nucleotides matching TRBD1. This CDR3 comprises 14 residues. Trimming at V came to 5 bases and at J to 5 bases, leaving 5 bases not matched to a gene. The germline CDR1 and CDR2 sequences are LNHDA and SQIVND (reference sequence). In DNA form, the CDR3 reads TGTGCCAGTAGTGACAGGGGGCGAGGGACTGAAGCTTTCTTT. Protein product: CASSDRGRGTEAFF.

The chain links TRBV10-2 to TRBJ2-7, with 10 bases identical to TRBD1. V shed 6 bases and J 4 bases; nucleotides not matched to a gene: 9. The CDR3 runs 15 residues. CDR1 is WSHSY and CDR2 is SAAADI in the germline V gene. This CDR3 is CASRPGTGAFYEQYF. CDR3 in DNA: TGCGCCAGCAGACCCGGGACAGGGGCCTTTTACGAGCAGTACTTC.

This chain joins TRBV5-4 and TRBJ2-2; TRBD2 aligns across 9 bases. This CDR3 is 16 amino acids long. Looked up from germline, CDR1 is SGHNT and CDR2 is YYREEE (reference sequence). Trimming at V came to 3 bases and at J to 0 bases, leaving 3 bases not matched to a gene. The CDR3 protein is CASSSPSGTNTGELFF. The CDR3 coding sequence is TGTGCCAGCAGCTCACCTAGCGGGACGAACACCGGGGAGCTGTTTTTT.

The chain combines TRBV5-4 with TRBJ2-1; 9 bases are shared with TRBD1. In germline, CDR1 is SGHNT, CDR2 YYREEE (reference sequence). V lost 3 bases to trimming and J lost 1 base; unmatched junction nucleotides: 11. The CDR3 runs to 18 residues. The CDR3 reads CASSSRQPGQGSYNEQFF. CDR3 in DNA: TGTGCCAGCAGCTCTAGACAGCCGGGACAGGGTTCCTACAATGAGCAGTTCTTC. The full variable domain, completed using reference TRBV5-4 and TRBJ2-1, is ETGVTQSPTHLIKTRGQQVTLRCSSQSGHNTVSWYQQALGQGPQFIFQYYREEENGRGNFPPRFSGLQFPNYSSELNVNALELDDSALYLCASSSRQPGQGSYNEQFFGPGTRLTVL.

This clone has just a few counts. The genes are TRBV6-1 and TRBJ1-6; D not resolved. The CDR3 spans 10 residues. Trimming removed 5 bases at V and 14 bases at J, with 7 bases between. Per germline, CDR1 MNHNS and CDR2 SASEGT. Here the CDR3 reads CASSRYTLHF. The CDR3 DNA sequence: TGTGCCAGCAGTCGTTACACCCTCCACTTT.

This clone was detected only once. The rearrangement joins TRBV27 to TRBJ1-1; D unresolved. CDR3 length: 15 amino acids. Germline V lookup: CDR1 MNHEY, CDR2 SMNVEV (reference sequence). V was shortened by 5 bases and J by 5 bases, with 18 bases between the two germline ends. The CDR3 region is CASSPILVTGTEAFF. The CDR3 nucleotides are TGTGCCAGCAGTCCCATTTTAGTTACCGGTACTGAAGCTTTCTTT.

About this clone itself: Germline and junction disagree at one end, which may indicate a read error. This chain uses TRBV10-2 with TRBJ1-5; tentatively, D is TRBD1 (6 bases). CDR1 and CDR2 from the germline V gene are WSHSY and SAAADI. This CDR3 spans 14 amino acids. The CDR3: CASSDRTDNPPQHF. In DNA form, the CDR3 reads TGCGCCAGCAGTGACCGGACAGATAATCCGCCCCAGCATTTT.

The chain combines TRBV2 with TRBJ2-7; tentative D call: TRBD1 (5 bases). The CDR3 extends over 14 amino acids. Looked up from germline, CDR1 is SNHLY and CDR2 is FYNNEI. Deletions cut 7 bases from V and 6 bases from J, with 19 bases between. The CDR3 loop reads CASIGLKGRGEQYF. In nucleotides, the CDR3 is TGTGCCAGCATAGGCCTCAAGGGGCGAGGCGAGCAGTACTTC.

The V call is TRBV4-1, the J call TRBJ1-2; 7 bases agree with TRBD1. CDR1 and CDR2 from the germline V gene are MGHRA and YSYEKL. The V gene end was trimmed by 4 bases and the J gene end by 0 bases; junction bases not matched to a gene: 5. This CDR3 region has 15 residues. The CDR3 spells CASSLNDRANYGYTF. The CDR3 DNA reads TGCGCCAGCAGCCTTAACGACAGGGCTAACTATGGCTACACCTTC.

The chain recombines TRBV6-5 with TRBJ1-1; perhaps TRBD1 as D (5 bases). This CDR3 has 13 amino acids. Trimming took off 5 bases at V and 7 bases at J, with 14 bases between the two ends. Germline values: CDR1 MNHEY, CDR2 SVGAGI. CDR3 coding DNA: TGTGCCAGCAGTAACCCATGGGGCTATGAAGCTTTCTTT. Residues: CASSNPWGYEAFF.

This clone was observed once. The V call is TRBV6-6, the J call TRBJ1-6; no clear D. The CDR3 consists of 15 residues. Trimming removed 6 bases from V and 0 bases from J, with 9 bases in between. Per the germline V gene, CDR1 is MNHNY and CDR2 is SVGAGI (reference sequence). The chain's CDR3 is CASSPASSYNSPLHF. CDR3 nucleotide sequence: TGTGCCAGCAGCCCAGCGAGCTCCTATAATTCACCCCTCCACTTT.